This TCR beta chain was recovered during a study of high-grade serous ovarian cancer treatment subgroups. In the study overall: Samples averaged roughly 15,000 reads and approximately 7,000 unique TCR beta rearrangements.

Tumor samples were obtained before definitive surgery or chemotherapy. On this clone: What it recognizes is unknown.

The study, taken as a whole, reports: Tumors within one patient showed repertoire similarity of about 0.095 to 0.79.

The table came from immunoSEQ multiplex PCR; TCRdb's copy has only in-frame clones and leaves some out. The profile covers 15,000 to 20,000 clones, with about 75% appearing a single time and approximately 6% taken by the ten largest. The CDR3 contains 12 residues. Germline V gene lookup returns CDR1 LNHDA and CDR2 SQIVND (reference sequence). Trimming removed 3 bases from V and 6 bases from J, with 9 bases in between. The J gene is TRBJ2-7, the V gene TRBV19; D not certain. Sequencing used tumor tissue. The TCR comes from a human donor with high-grade serous ovarian cancer. CDR3 coding DNA: TGTGCCAGTAGTATCTTAGGGCGCGAGCAGTACTTC. Translating gives CASSILGREQYF.